This note documents a single T cell receptor beta chain sequence. This clonotype was observed many times. What this receptor recognizes is not known. No per-base quality is available; no much larger clone lies one base away. This sample was included in a study of Graves' ophthalmopathy and Graves' hyperthyroidism (dated by TCRdb to the late 2010s). Describing the broader study: Peripheral blood samples were taken at the time of initial diagnosis, before any treatment was given. To tell Graves' ophthalmopathy apart from Graves' hyperthyroidism, and to predict which patients would progress to ophthalmopathy, the study relied on TCR beta repertoire signatures. In total, 135 blood samples were TCR-sequenced: approximately 40 ophthalmopathy, some 75 hyperthyroidism and about 17 hyperthyroidism-to-ophthalmopathy patients. To explore V-J signatures that separate ophthalmopathy from hyperthyroidism, a discovery set of 100 patients was enrolled, consisting of 40 to 45 with ophthalmopathy and 55 to 65 with stable hyperthyroidism. For independent validation, a separate cohort was made up of approximately 19 hyperthyroidism patients plus 17 patients who later progressed from hyperthyroidism to ophthalmopathy. T-cell repertoires of thyroid tissue and blood were compared in several hyperthyroidism patients. Once sampling was done, hyperthyroidism patients were given methimazole at a starting dose of 30 mg daily, while ophthalmopathy patients were given high-dose intravenous methylprednisolone.

TCR beta CDR3 regions were amplified from RNA transcripts for repertoire sequencing. A first-round RT-PCR used HTBI primers with the Qiagen OneStep RT-PCR kit, followed by a second-round multiplex PCR, size selection and purification. Libraries were sequenced on an Illumina HiSeq2000 using paired-end 100 bp reads. For the original study's pipeline: SOAPnuke was used to process the reads, throwing out any read that had adapters, had uncalled bases, had a mean Phred below 15, or lacked an exact constant-primer or identifier match. COPE v1.2.5 was used to merge high-quality paired reads. Clonotypes were defined as unique nucleotide sequences and were aligned to IMGT TRB V, D and J references using MiTCR v1.1. The analysis was limited to V-J combinations with a frequency above 0.0001, which together covered just over 98% of the repertoires. A TCR clonal expansion and chaos score per V-J combination was defined as the ratio of F50 clonal expansion to chaos observed in the TCRdist matrix. Welch's t-statistics and random forest were used to reduce the features to about 14 V-J combinations, which were then used as input to a naive Bayes classifier. Thyroid-blood repertoire similarity was quantified with the Morisita-Horn index. The public reads were reanalyzed by TCRdb: fastp trimming at Q25, MiXCR alignment, in-frame beta chains only. Every entry covers one CDR3 protein and lists the most common genes and DNA from its rows. TCRdb's processing, not the study's, gives the V and J calls here. This sample comprises under 350,000 distinct CDR3 sequences, 15% to 20% of them detected only once. Roughly 12% of the sample comes from the top ten.

Results and caveats for the whole study, not just this receptor: The 13-signature model separated ophthalmopathy from stable hyperthyroidism with roughly 89% sensitivity and about 81% specificity in cross-validation, and 80%/75% in the test set. Among expanded thyroid clonotypes with frequency above 0.001, most also showed up in blood, which suggests that blood repertoires may reflect the thyroid immune response. In validation, the model predicted ophthalmopathy progression with about 71% sensitivity and about 73% specificity; more than ten predicted patients were CT-confirmed with GO in a median of approximately six months. Sample size was not statistically predetermined, and group allocation was not concealed from the investigators.

Patients with ophthalmopathy had moderately to severely active disease, with a Clinical Activity Score of 3 or more, a NOSPECS grade of 4 or more, and a disease duration of less than 3 months. Anyone with other autoimmune diseases, uncontrolled infections, pregnancy or lactation was excluded from the study. Diagnosis relied on clinical symptoms, serum thyroxine, TRAb, thyroid ultrasound and orbital computed tomography. PBMCs were isolated from about 9.2 ml of fresh peripheral blood by Ficoll-Paque density gradient centrifugation. Total RNA was extracted using Trizol reagent, and RNA quality was checked on an Agilent 2100 Bioanalyzer. Input material: peripheral blood. The sequence derives from an adult man with Graves' ophthalmopathy.

The CDR3 sequence is CASSFPGLVYEQYF. The DNA sequence is TGTGCCAGCAGTTTCCCGGGACTAGTCTACGAGCAGTACTTC. The chain is made from TRBV28 and TRBJ2-7; 8 middle bases align to TRBD2. Trimming removed 3 bases from V and 3 bases from J; the gene matches leave 4 bases unexplained. Measured from the cysteine to the phenylalanine, the CDR3 is 14 residues long. The read is trimmed to its CDR3 DNA, 42 bases read in frame from base 1. From the germline V gene, CDR1 is MDHEN and CDR2 is SYDVKM.